This entry features one T cell receptor beta chain sequence. Clones were read by immunoSEQ multiplex PCR, and TCRdb kept only the in-frame ones, dropping some. The data show 150,000 to 200,000 clones, about 80% seen once. These data belong to a study of blood T cell repertoires in COVID-19. As for the study in general: The study drew acute and convalescent COVID-19 samples from the United States, Italy and Spain.

V lost 4 bases, J lost 1 base, and 12 bases lay in between. The CDR3 extends over 14 amino acids. CDR1 and CDR2 from the germline V gene are SGDLS and YYNGEE. This clonotype was sampled from a human donor with acute or convalescent COVID-19. The donor label of this sample is uncertain. J is TRBJ2-7 and V is TRBV9, with a weak D call TRBD2 (5 bases). Sequenced: peripheral blood. The CDR3 DNA reads TGTGCCAGCAGCACTCAGAGCGGATCCTACGAGCAGTACTTC. It yields the protein CASSTQSGSYEQYF.